The clone carrying this T cell receptor beta chain was detected a few times. Its antigen is unidentified. Each cell subset's genomic DNA was divided evenly among several immunoSEQ plates. Only in-frame clones appear in the TCRdb table, and some are missing; sequencing was by immunoSEQ multiplex PCR. The profile shows 450,000 to 600,000 clones, 79% of them singletons. Genomic DNA came from about 97 million PBMCs in unsorted samples. This CDR3 is built from 17 residues. With V trimmed by 1 base and J by 2 bases, 9 bases remained unmatched. Germline CDR1 SGHRS, CDR2 YFSETQ. This sample is part of a study of shared clonotypes between healthy human individuals. Overall study context: A few men and a couple of women, aged 18 to 49, were donors.

General study findings and limits: With few donors, the genetic and exposure-history diversity represented was limited.

The sequencing sample was made of PBMCs. This TCR was recovered from a woman in her thirties or forties in good health. Some clones in this sample may be carry-over from other donors' samples. The chain uses TRBV5-1 and TRBJ2-1, with 7 nucleotides matching TRBD2. This chain's CDR3 is CASSLLASGKTYNEQFF. In nucleotides, the CDR3 is TGCGCCAGCAGCTTGTTGGCTAGCGGAAAAACCTACAATGAGCAGTTCTTC. Full variable domain (remainder filled in from reference TRBV5-1 and TRBJ2-1): KAGVTQTPRYLIKTRGQQVTLSCSPISGHRSVSWYQQTPGQGLQFLFEYFSETQRNKGNFPGRFSGRQFSNSRSEMNVSTLELGDSALYLCASSLLASGKTYNEQFFGPGTRLTVL.